The 24 T cell receptor beta chains given below trace back to one sample, sequenced in a study of T cells in Graves' hyperthyroidism and ophthalmopathy. Template material for amplifying TCR beta CDR3 regions consisted of RNA transcripts. A first-round RT-PCR of the TCR CDR3 used the HTBI primer set. MiXCR was run by TCRdb on the multiplex PCR reads, yielding one entry per CDR3 protein. The sample records hundreds of thousands of distinct CDR3 sequences, 15% to 20% being singletons. Sequenced input: blood. These receptors were taken from a middle-aged woman with Graves' ophthalmopathy.

The gene calls are TRBV20-1 and TRBJ2-2; TRBD2 matches 10 bases. Germline V gives CDR1 DFQATT, CDR2 SNEGSKA (reference sequence). With 0 bases clipped from V and 3 bases from J, the junction kept 13 bases outside the gene matches. The CDR3 contains 19 residues. CDR3 protein: CSARDSSTSGVYDTGELFF. The CDR3 coding sequence is TGCAGTGCTAGAGATAGTTCTACTAGCGGGGTATATGACACCGGGGAGCTGTTTTTT.

This clonotype was observed many times. The genes are TRBV7-9 and TRBJ2-5; 7 positions agree with TRBD2. CDR1 is SEHNR, CDR2 FQNEAQ, per germline (reference sequence). V lost 1 base, J lost 5 bases, and 7 bases stayed unmatched. The CDR3 loop spans 15 amino acids. The CDR3 DNA reads TGTGCCAGCAGCTTAGACGGACTAGGTTCGGAGACCCAGTACTTC. This sequence encodes CASSLDGLGSETQYF.

V usage is TRBV16 and J usage is TRBJ1-4; D ambiguous. The V end was cut by 0 bases, the J end by 8 bases, with 7 bases between. This CDR3 is 13 amino acids long. From germline, CDR1 is KGHSY and CDR2 FQNENV. CDR3 coding DNA: TGTGCCAGCAGCCAATCGGACGGCGAAAAACTGTTTTTT. It codes for CASSQSDGEKLFF. The full variable domain, with the rest looked up from reference TRBV16 and TRBJ1-4, is GEEVAQTPKHLVRGEGQKAKLYCAPIKGHSYVFWYQQVLKNEFKFLISFQNENVFDETGMPKERFSAKCLPNSPCSLEIQATKLEDSAVYFCASSQSDGEKLFFGSGTQLSVL.

There are a few counts of this clonotype. The chain has TRBV13 and TRBJ1-4; D is undetermined. CDR1 and CDR2 from the germline V gene are PRHDT and FYEKMQ (reference sequence). The CDR3 is 15 residues long. V lost 5 bases, J lost 0 bases, and 10 bases lay in between. CDR3 sequence: CASSPGPSTNEKLFF. The CDR3 DNA follows: TGTGCCAGCAGCCCGGGCCCGTCAACTAATGAAAAACTGTTTTTT. The full variable domain, completed using reference TRBV13 and TRBJ1-4, is AAGVIQSPRHLIKEKRETATLKCYPIPRHDTVYWYQQGPGQDPQFLISFYEKMQSDKGSIPDRFSAQQFSDYHSELNMSSLELGDSALYFCASSPGPSTNEKLFFGSGTQLSVL.

The chain recombines TRBV11-2 with TRBJ2-5, with a tentative D call TRBD1 (6 bases). Trimming left V 3 bases short and J 5 bases short, with 19 bases between. The germline V gene encodes CDR1 SGHAT and CDR2 FQNNGV. The CDR3 has 16 residues. CDR3 region: CASSFRFLAQGETQYF. In DNA, the CDR3 is TGTGCCAGCAGCTTTCGGTTCCTCGCTCAGGGGGAGACCCAGTACTTC.

Notes on this clonotype: Possible read error: a much larger clone is one base away. Here the CDR3 omits its conserved ending phenylalanine or tryptophan, so a read error is the likely source. J is TRBJ2-1 and V is TRBV20-1, with 9 bases that match TRBD1. CDR1 DFQATT and CDR2 SNEGSKA come from the germline V gene (reference sequence). V shed 8 bases and J 7 bases; nucleotides not matched to a gene: 12. The CDR3 consists of 14 residues. Here the CDR3 reads CSLGRDRDMNEQFL. CDR3 nucleotides: TGCAGTTTAGGCCGGGACAGGGACATGAATGAGCAGTTCCTC.

The table lists this clonotype with a few counts. CDR3 amino acids: CAWSPLGPGGYTF. CDR3 sequence (DNA): TGTGCCTGGAGTCCCCTGGGACCGGGGGGCTACACCTTC. The chain couples TRBV30 to TRBJ1-2; possibly TRBD1 for D (5 bases). CDR3 length: 13 amino acids. V shed 2 bases and J shed 8 bases, with 15 bases lying between them. The germline CDR1 and CDR2 sequences are GTSNPN and SVGIG (reference sequence).

This clonotype was found a few times. V and J are TRBV6-1 and TRBJ2-1; 8 positions agree with TRBD2. Germline-derived CDR1 and CDR2 are MNHNS and SASEGT. This CDR3 has 16 residues. Trimming at V came to 6 bases and at J to 15 bases, leaving 22 bases not matched to a gene. The CDR3 region is CASRVTGISGESLGFF. The CDR3 DNA reads as TGTGCCAGCAGAGTCACCGGTATTAGCGGGGAAAGTCTTGGGTTCTTC.

The CDR3 DNA reads TGTGCCAGCAGCCGCCAAAGGACTGGTATCTCTGGAAACACCATATATTTT. Amino acids: CASSRQRTGISGNTIYF. The V call is TRBV7-8, the J call TRBJ1-3; unclear D gene. The germline gives CDR1 SGHVS, CDR2 FQNEAQ. The CDR3 sequence is 17 residues long. V gave up 5 bases and J gave up 0 bases, with 17 bases separating them. Based on the CDR3 plus reference TRBV7-8 and TRBJ1-3, the full variable domain is GAGVSQSPRYKVAKRGQDVALRCDPISGHVSLFWYQQALGQGPEFLTYFQNEAQLDKSGLPSDRFFAERPEGSVSTLKIQRTQQEDSAVYLCASSRQRTGISGNTIYFGEGSWLTVV.

Points on this clonotype: This may arise from a read error, as a much more abundant clone is one base away. In nucleotides, the CDR3 is TGTGCCAGCAGCCCTTACCAGGGGTTCGGGGGCATTAAGTACTTC. Its translation: CASSPYQGFGGIKYF. The gene calls are TRBV7-2 and TRBJ2-4, with D perhaps TRBD1 or TRBD2 (6 bases each). Germline V gene lookup returns CDR1 SGHTA and CDR2 FQGNSA. The CDR3 runs 15 residues.

The V gene is TRBV5-1, the J gene TRBJ2-1; TRBD1 might be the D (5 bases). The germline V and J ends were trimmed by 4 bases and 10 bases, with 15 bases remaining between them. This CDR3 contains 13 residues. Germline V gene sequence: CDR1 SGHRS, CDR2 YFSETQ. CDR3: CASSQGAQAEQFF. CDR3 sequence (DNA): TGCGCCAGCAGCCAAGGGGCACAGGCGGAGCAGTTCTTC. The entire variable domain, with the rest obtained from reference TRBV5-1 and TRBJ2-1, is as follows: KAGVTQTPRYLIKTRGQQVTLSCSPISGHRSVSWYQQTPGQGLQFLFEYFSETQRNKGNFPGRFSGRQFSNSRSEMNVSTLELGDSALYLCASSQGAQAEQFFGPGTRLTVL.

The V call is TRBV24-1, the J call TRBJ2-3, with 7 nucleotides matching TRBD2. This CDR3 is built from 15 residues. Germline trimming cut 8 bases from V and 5 bases from J; bases unmatched to any gene: 12. CDR1 and CDR2 (germline): KGHDR, SFDVKD. The DNA for the CDR3 is TGTGCCACCACTCTATCGGCGGGAGAGATAGATACGCAGTATTTT. This codes for CATTLSAGEIDTQYF.

This clonotype has ten or more counts. The chain has TRBV5-1 and TRBJ2-1; D gene uncertain. Germline-derived CDR1 and CDR2 are SGHRS and YFSETQ. V lost 1 base to trimming and J lost 8 bases, with 16 bases between them. The CDR3 runs to 15 residues. The CDR3 DNA reads TGCGCCAGCAGCTTGAGCGCAGGTCTAGAGGATGAGCAGTTCTTC. Residues: CASSLSAGLEDEQFF. The whole variable domain, filled in from reference TRBV5-1 and TRBJ2-1, reads KAGVTQTPRYLIKTRGQQVTLSCSPISGHRSVSWYQQTPGQGLQFLFEYFSETQRNKGNFPGRFSGRQFSNSRSEMNVSTLELGDSALYLCASSLSAGLEDEQFFGPGTRLTVL.

This chain links TRBV15 with TRBJ2-1, with 9 bases lining up with TRBD1. The CDR3 covers 17 residues. The germline V gene has CDR1 LNHNV and CDR2 YYDKDF (reference sequence). The V gene end was trimmed by 4 bases and the J gene end by 4 bases; junction bases not matched to a gene: 11. CDR3 bases: TGTGCCACCAGCAAGTCGAAAGGGACAGGGAGGTACAATGAGCAGTTCTTC. It specifies CATSKSKGTGRYNEQFF.

This clonotype was observed many times. V is TRBV12-3 or TRBV12-4 and J is TRBJ1-1; maybe TRBD1 (5 bases). This CDR3 spans 13 amino acids. V was trimmed by 6 bases and J by 1 base, leaving 9 bases between them. As DNA, the CDR3 is TGTGCCAGCAGGGGGGACGGGAACACTGAAGCTTTCTTT. Its translation is CASRGDGNTEAFF.

At least ten counts were recorded for this clonotype. The chain employs TRBV3-1 and TRBJ2-3; D is possibly TRBD1 (5 bases). Germline-derived CDR1 and CDR2 are LGHDT and YNNKEL (reference sequence). The ends were cut back, 2 bases at V and 3 bases at J, with 6 bases in the middle. The CDR3 consists of 13 residues. CDR3 DNA: TGTGCCAGCAGCCAAAGGGGAACAGATACGCAGTATTTT. Translating gives CASSQRGTDTQYF.

The J gene is TRBJ1-3, the V gene TRBV6-1; D gene uncertain. CDR3 length equals 14 residues. CDR1 and CDR2 (germline): MNHNS, SASEGT. V lost 6 bases, J lost 0 bases, and 9 bases lay in between. CDR3 protein: CASSYTSSGNTIYF. The CDR3 DNA sequence: TGTGCCAGCAGCTACACCAGCTCTGGAAACACCATATATTTT.

This clonotype was recorded a few times. V and J are TRBV28 and TRBJ2-7; 7 bases align to TRBD1. V was clipped by 6 bases and J by 0 bases; unmatched bases: 8. The CDR3 runs to 15 residues. CDR1 and CDR2 (germline): MDHEN, SYDVKM. CDR3 sequence (DNA): TGTGCCAGCAGCCCTCAGGGGGACGCCTCCTACGAGCAGTACTTC. Encoded protein: CASSPQGDASYEQYF.

This clonotype was seen ten or more times. The chain joins TRBV3-1 to TRBJ1-1; D uncertain. Deletions cut 1 base from V and 1 base from J, with 4 bases between. CDR1 and CDR2 from the germline V gene are LGHDT and YNNKEL (reference sequence). The CDR3 is made up of 13 amino acids. The DNA for the CDR3 is TGTGCCAGCAGCCAAGTCCCGAACACTGAAGCTTTCTTT. This sequence encodes CASSQVPNTEAFF.

The sample holds many counts of this clonotype. V gene TRBV11-2 combines with J gene TRBJ2-1; 7 bases are shared with TRBD1. In germline, CDR1 is SGHAT, CDR2 FQNNGV. The CDR3 totals 15 residues. V lost 4 bases, J lost 4 bases, and 7 bases stayed unmatched. The CDR3 coding sequence is TGTGCCAGCAGCTCTTCCGGGACAGTTTACAATGAGCAGTTCTTC. Translated: CASSSSGTVYNEQFF.

The chain uses TRBV14 and TRBJ2-3; D is possibly TRBD2 (6 bases). The germline gives CDR1 SGHDN, CDR2 FVKESK. This CDR3 has 18 amino acids. V lost 1 base to trimming and J lost 3 bases, with 20 bases between them. The CDR3 loop is CASSQGWGEPRGTDTQYF. The CDR3 nucleotides read TGTGCCAGCAGCCAAGGATGGGGGGAGCCTCGGGGGACAGATACGCAGTATTTT.

This clonotype has ten or more counts. The rearrangement joins TRBV2 to TRBJ1-6; D ambiguous. This CDR3 is built from 15 residues. The V end lost 10 bases, the J end lost 5 bases, and 18 bases lay between the germline ends. CDR1 and CDR2 (germline): SNHLY, FYNNEI. As DNA, the CDR3 is TGTGCCAACGCTGCCCTCCGGGCCGATAATTCACCCCTCCACTTT. It specifies CANAALRADNSPLHF.

This clonotype was seen at least ten times. The chain combines TRBV3-1 with TRBJ2-7, with 11 nucleotides matching TRBD1. Germline V lookup: CDR1 LGHDT, CDR2 YNNKEL (reference sequence). The V and J ends lost 4 bases and 4 bases, in that order; junction bases with no gene match: 3. This CDR3 is 14 amino acids long. In DNA form, the CDR3 reads TGTGCCAGCAGCCGCGGGACAGGGGGGTACGAGCAGTACTTC. Its protein product is CASSRGTGGYEQYF.

This chain uses TRBV12-5 with TRBJ2-2, with D perhaps being TRBD1 or TRBD2 (5 bases each). Germline V CDR1 and CDR2: LGHNT, FRNRAP. V lost 0 bases and J 7 bases, leaving 24 bases between the germline ends. The CDR3 sequence is 19 residues long. The DNA of the CDR3 is TGTGCTAGTGGTTTGGTACTCCGAGGAGGCTTAGGGGCTGTCGGGGAGCTGTTTTTT. Translated, it gives CASGLVLRGGLGAVGELFF.